Below, one T cell receptor (beta chain) is given with its context. What it recognizes is unknown. This specimen comes from a study of shared clonotypes between healthy human individuals. Assay used: immunoSEQ multiplex PCR; TCRdb lists only in-frame clones, some missing. This sample has about 1 million clones, with approximately 72% found just once. The study, taken as a whole, reports: Generation probabilities of non-shared clonotypes were lower (relative to those shared by all four donors). With several donors compared, roughly 4.9% of naive CD4 clonotypes were shared. Estimated clonotype richness was generally higher in naive than memory subsets.

V was clipped by 3 bases and J by 4 bases; unmatched bases: 12. The CDR3 has 17 residues. Germline V CDR1 and CDR2: MDHEN, SYDVKM. The clonotype originates from a man aged 18 to 30 in good health. The specimen was memory CD4+ T cells sorted from blood. Subset noted: CD45RA-negative fraction. This chain links TRBV28 with TRBJ1-5; 7 bases line up with TRBD1. CDR3 in DNA: TGTGCCAGCAGTTTTACAAGGGGACAGATCCGAAATCAGCCCCAGCATTTT. Translated, it gives CASSFTRGQIRNQPQHF.